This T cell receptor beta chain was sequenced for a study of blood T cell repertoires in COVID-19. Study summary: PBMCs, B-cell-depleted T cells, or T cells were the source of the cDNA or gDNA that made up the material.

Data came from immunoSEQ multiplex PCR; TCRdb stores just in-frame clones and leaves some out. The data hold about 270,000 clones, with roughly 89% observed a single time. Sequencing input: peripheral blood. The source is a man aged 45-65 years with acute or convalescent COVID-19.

The CDR3 protein is CASSEFQSYEQYF. CDR3 sequence (DNA): TGTGCCAGCAGTGAATTTCAATCCTACGAGCAGTACTTC. This rearrangement joins TRBV2 to TRBJ2-7; D gene ambiguous. Germline assignment: CDR1 SNHLY and CDR2 FYNNEI. Trimming pared 2 bases from V and 1 base from J, leaving 6 bases between. This CDR3 comprises 13 residues.